The 5 T cell receptor beta chains below were found in one sample sequenced in a study of blood T cell repertoires in COVID-19 (dated by TCRdb to about 2020). Library construction relied on the immunoSEQ multiplex PCR assay. TCRdb stores this immuneACCESS table with in-frame sequences only. Part of the clones is absent; in the studies checked, under half of the shortfall reflects unresolved V genes, and no reason is known for the rest. Recorded for this sample are some 530,000 clones; 70% to 90% of them occurred a single time. Roughly 3.2% of the sample belongs to the ten largest clones. The sequenced sample consisted of peripheral blood. These receptors came from a human donor in a cohort sampled during active COVID-19.

The chain joins TRBV29-1 to TRBJ1-1; TRBD1 might be the D (5 bases). This CDR3 comprises 14 residues. Between the trimmed V and J ends, which lost 5 bases and 0 bases, there was a span of 13 bases. Per the germline V gene, CDR1 is SQVTM and CDR2 is ANQGSEA. The CDR3 region is CSVRQSLMNTEAFF. The CDR3 nucleotides read TGCAGCGTTCGACAGTCCCTCATGAACACTGAAGCTTTCTTT.

The gene calls are TRBV25-1 and TRBJ1-3; D ambiguous. The germline V gene encodes CDR1 MGHDK and CDR2 SYGVNS. This CDR3 is 14 amino acids long. Trimming shortened V by 2 bases and J by 0 bases, and 5 bases separated the two germline ends. The CDR3 nucleotides are TGTGCCAGCAGTGAACTAAGCTCTGGAAACACCATATATTTT. Translated, it gives CASSELSSGNTIYF. Drawing the rest from reference TRBV25-1 and TRBJ1-3, the complete variable domain is EADIYQTPRYLVIGTGKKITLECSQTMGHDKMYWYQQDPGMELHLIHYSYGVNSTEKGDLSSESTVSRIRTEHFPLTLESARPSHTSQYLCASSELSSGNTIYFGEGSWLTVV.

The chain is built from TRBV18 and TRBJ1-3, with 7 nucleotides matching TRBD1. The V gene end was trimmed by 4 bases and the J gene end by 4 bases; junction bases not matched to a gene: 4. Germline-derived CDR1 and CDR2 are KGHSH and LQKENI. The CDR3 spans 14 residues. This CDR3 is CASSHRDSGNTIYF. In nucleotides, the CDR3 is TGTGCCAGCTCACACCGGGACAGCGGAAACACCATATATTTT.

V usage is TRBV5-1 and J usage is TRBJ2-5, with 13 bases matching TRBD2. The junction had 4 bases not matched to a gene; V was cut back by 4 bases and J by 1 base. Germline loops: CDR1 SGHRS, CDR2 YFSETQ. This CDR3 has 16 amino acids. CDR3 sequence (DNA): TGCGCCAGCAGCCCGGGACTAGCGGGGTTCCAAGAGACCCAGTACTTC. Amino acids: CASSPGLAGFQETQYF. Variable domain in full (rest from reference TRBV5-1 and TRBJ2-5): KAGVTQTPRYLIKTRGQQVTLSCSPISGHRSVSWYQQTPGQGLQFLFEYFSETQRNKGNFPGRFSGRQFSNSRSEMNVSTLELGDSALYLCASSPGLAGFQETQYFGPGTRLLVL.

This rearrangement joins TRBV19 to TRBJ2-7, with TRBD1 identical over 9 bases. Germline V gives CDR1 LNHDA, CDR2 SQIVND (reference sequence). Trimming at V came to 9 bases and at J to 2 bases, leaving 8 bases not matched to a gene. There are 14 residues in the CDR3. The CDR3 spells CASTRDRDTYEQYF. The CDR3 DNA is TGTGCCAGCACCCGGGACAGGGACACCTACGAGCAGTACTTC.